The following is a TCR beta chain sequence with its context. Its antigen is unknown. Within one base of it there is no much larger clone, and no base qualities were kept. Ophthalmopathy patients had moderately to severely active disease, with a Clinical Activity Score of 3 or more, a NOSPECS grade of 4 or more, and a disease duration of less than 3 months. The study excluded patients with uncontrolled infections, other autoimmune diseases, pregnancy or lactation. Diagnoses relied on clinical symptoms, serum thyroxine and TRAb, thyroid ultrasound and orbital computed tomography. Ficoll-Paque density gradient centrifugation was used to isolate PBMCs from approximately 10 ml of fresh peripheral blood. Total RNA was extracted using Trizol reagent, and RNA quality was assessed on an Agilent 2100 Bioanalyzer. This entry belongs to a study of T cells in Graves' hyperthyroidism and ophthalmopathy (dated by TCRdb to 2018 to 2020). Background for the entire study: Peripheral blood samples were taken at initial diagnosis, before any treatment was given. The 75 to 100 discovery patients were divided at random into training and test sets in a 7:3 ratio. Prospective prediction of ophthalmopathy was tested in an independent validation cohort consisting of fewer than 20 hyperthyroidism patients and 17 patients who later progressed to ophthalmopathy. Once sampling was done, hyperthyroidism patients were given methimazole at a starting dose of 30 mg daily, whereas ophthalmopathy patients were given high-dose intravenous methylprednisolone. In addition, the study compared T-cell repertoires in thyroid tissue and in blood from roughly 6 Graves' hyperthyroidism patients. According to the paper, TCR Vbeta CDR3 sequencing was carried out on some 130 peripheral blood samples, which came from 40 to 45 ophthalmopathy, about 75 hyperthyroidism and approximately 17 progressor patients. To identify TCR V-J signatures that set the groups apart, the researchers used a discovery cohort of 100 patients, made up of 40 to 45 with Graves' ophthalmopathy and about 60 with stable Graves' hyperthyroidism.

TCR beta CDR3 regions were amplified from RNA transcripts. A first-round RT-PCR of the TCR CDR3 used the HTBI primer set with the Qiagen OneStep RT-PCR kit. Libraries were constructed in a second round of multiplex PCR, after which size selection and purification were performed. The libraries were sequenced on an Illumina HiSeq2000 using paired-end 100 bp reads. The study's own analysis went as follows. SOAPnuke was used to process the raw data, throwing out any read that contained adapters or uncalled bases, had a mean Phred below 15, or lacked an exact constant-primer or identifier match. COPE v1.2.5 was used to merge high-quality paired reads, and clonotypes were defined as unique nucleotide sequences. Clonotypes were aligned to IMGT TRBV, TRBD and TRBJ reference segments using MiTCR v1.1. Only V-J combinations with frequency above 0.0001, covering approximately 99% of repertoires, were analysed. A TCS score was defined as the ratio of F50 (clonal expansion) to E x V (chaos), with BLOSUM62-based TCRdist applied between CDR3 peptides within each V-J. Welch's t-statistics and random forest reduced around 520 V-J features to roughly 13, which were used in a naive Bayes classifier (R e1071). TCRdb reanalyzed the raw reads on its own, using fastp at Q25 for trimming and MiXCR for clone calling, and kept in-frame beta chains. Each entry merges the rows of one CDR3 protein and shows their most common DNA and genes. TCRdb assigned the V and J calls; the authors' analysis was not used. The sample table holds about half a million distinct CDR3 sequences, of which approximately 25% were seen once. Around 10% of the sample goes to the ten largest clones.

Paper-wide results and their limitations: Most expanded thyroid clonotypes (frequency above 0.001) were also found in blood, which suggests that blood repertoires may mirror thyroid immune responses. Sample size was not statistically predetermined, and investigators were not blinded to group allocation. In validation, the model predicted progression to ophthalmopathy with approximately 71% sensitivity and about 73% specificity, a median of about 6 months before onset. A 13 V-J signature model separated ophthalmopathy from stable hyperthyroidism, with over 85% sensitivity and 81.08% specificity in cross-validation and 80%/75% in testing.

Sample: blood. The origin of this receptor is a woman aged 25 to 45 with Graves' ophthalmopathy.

The CDR3 reads as follows: CASSSERGNNYGYTF. The DNA is TGTGCCAGCTCATCCGAGAGGGGTAATAACTATGGCTACACCTTC. The chain uses TRBV18 and TRBJ1-2; D gene: possibly TRBD1, on 5 matching bases. From cysteine to phenylalanine, the CDR3 is 15 amino acids long. Only CDR3 DNA remains: 45 bases, in frame from the first base. Via the germline V gene, CDR1 is KGHSH and CDR2 LQKENI. V is shortened by 5 bases, J by 1 base, and the region joining them spans 14 bases.